The following is a T cell receptor (beta chain) sequence with its context. Trimming removed 1 base at V and 5 bases at J, with 9 bases between. Per germline, CDR1 LNHDA and CDR2 SQIVND (reference sequence). The CDR3 spans 14 residues. This record comes from a study of blood T cell repertoires in COVID-19. TCRdb's table, derived via immunoSEQ multiplex PCR, lists solely in-frame clones and lacks some. The sample comprises 250,000 to 300,000 clones, around 80% of which are singletons, and around 5% rests with the top ten. This chain joins TRBV19 and TRBJ2-1; D possibly corresponds to TRBD2 (6 bases). This clonotype was obtained from a man between 35 and 55 years old who had been exposed to COVID-19. The sample consisted of PBMCs or T cells enriched from blood (not recorded which). CDR3 in DNA: TGTGCCAGTAGTATAGGGCGGGGTCACAATGAGCAGTTCTTC. Translated: CASSIGRGHNEQFF.